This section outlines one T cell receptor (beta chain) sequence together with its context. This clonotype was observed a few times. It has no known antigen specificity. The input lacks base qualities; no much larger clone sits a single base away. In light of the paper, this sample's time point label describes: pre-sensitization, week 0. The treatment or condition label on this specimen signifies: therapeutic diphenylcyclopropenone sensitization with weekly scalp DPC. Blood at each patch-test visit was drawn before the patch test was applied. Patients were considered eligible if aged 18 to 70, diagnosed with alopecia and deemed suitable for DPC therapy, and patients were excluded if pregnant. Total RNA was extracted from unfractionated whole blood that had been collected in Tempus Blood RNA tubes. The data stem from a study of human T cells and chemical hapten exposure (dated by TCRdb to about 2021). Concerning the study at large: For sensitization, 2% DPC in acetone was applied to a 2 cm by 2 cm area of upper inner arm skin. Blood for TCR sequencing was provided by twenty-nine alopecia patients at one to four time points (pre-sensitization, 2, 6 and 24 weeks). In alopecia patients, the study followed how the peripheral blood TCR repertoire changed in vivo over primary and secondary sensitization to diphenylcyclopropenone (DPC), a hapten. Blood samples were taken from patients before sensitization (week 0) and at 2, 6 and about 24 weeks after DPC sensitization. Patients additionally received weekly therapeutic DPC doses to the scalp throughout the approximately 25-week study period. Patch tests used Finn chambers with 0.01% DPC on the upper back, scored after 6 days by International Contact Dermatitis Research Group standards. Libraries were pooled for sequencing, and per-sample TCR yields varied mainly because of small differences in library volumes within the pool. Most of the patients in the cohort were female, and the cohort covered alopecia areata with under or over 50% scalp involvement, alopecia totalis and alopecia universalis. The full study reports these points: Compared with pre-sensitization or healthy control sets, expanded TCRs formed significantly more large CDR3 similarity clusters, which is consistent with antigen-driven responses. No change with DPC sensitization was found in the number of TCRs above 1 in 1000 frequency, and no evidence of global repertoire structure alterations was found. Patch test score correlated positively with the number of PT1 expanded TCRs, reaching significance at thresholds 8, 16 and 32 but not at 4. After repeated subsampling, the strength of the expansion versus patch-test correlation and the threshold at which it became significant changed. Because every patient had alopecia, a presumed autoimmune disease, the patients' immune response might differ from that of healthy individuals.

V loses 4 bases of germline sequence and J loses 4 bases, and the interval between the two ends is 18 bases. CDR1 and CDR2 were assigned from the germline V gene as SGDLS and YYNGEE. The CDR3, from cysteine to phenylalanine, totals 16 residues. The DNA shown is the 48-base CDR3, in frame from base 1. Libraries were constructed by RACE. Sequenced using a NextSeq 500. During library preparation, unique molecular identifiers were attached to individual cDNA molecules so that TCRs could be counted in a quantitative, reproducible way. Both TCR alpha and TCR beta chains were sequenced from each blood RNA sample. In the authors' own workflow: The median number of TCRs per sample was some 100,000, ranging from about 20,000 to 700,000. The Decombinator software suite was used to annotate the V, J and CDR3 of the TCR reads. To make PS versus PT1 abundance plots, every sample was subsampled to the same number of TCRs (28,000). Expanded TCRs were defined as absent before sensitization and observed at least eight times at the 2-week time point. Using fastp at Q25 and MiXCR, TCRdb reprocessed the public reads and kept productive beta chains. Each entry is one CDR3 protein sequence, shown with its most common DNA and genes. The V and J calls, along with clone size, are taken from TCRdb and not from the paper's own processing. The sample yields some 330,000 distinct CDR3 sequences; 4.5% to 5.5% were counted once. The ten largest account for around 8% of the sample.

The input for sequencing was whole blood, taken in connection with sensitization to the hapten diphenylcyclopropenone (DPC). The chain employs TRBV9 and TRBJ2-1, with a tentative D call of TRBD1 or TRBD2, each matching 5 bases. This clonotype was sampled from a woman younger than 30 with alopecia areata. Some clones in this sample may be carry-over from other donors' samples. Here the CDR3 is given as CASSLTGTVSYNEQFF. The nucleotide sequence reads TGTGCCAGCAGCTTAACCGGGACGGTTTCTTACAATGAGCAGTTCTTC.